The 13 T cell receptor beta chains below come from one sample, sequenced in a study of cytomegalovirus exposure and HLA in healthy donors (dated by TCRdb to between 2016 and 2019). The library was generated by the immunoSEQ multiplex PCR assay. For the multiplex PCR, a mixture combining 60 forward primers for TCR Vbeta segments and 13 reverse primers for TCR Jbeta segments was used. This is the immuneACCESS table as TCRdb keeps it, with only in-frame sequences that have V and J called. A part of the clones is gone; compared with another copy, unresolved V genes explain less than half, and the rest is unexplained. The sample has over 90,000 clones on record, 55% to 75% of them singletons. In total, the top ten clones hold approximately 3% of the sample. Sequenced input: PBMCs. The receptors stem from a man between 60 and 75 years old in good health and CMV-seronegative.

The chain is built from TRBV15 and TRBJ1-1, with D unresolved. The ends were cut back, 0 bases at V and 4 bases at J, with 9 bases in the middle. The CDR3 loop spans 14 amino acids. CDR1 is LNHNV and CDR2 is YYDKDF in the germline V gene (reference sequence). CDR3 protein: CATSRDTVPTEAFF. DNA of the CDR3: TGTGCCACCAGCAGAGACACAGTCCCCACTGAAGCTTTCTTT.

V is TRBV5-6 and J is TRBJ2-1; D perhaps matches TRBD2 (7 bases). Trimming cost V 4 bases and J 4 bases, with 15 bases left between them. This CDR3 comprises 15 residues. From germline, CDR1 is SGHDT and CDR2 YYEEEE. CDR3 loop: CASSPRGGGYNEQFF. In nucleotides, the CDR3 is TGTGCCAGCAGCCCGCGGGGAGGGGGGTACAATGAGCAGTTCTTC.

This clone was counted between two and nine times. The rearrangement links TRBV29-1 to TRBJ2-2; 9 bases are a match to TRBD2. Trimming cost V 7 bases and J 2 bases; bases outside gene matches: 5. Germline assignment: CDR1 SQVTM and CDR2 ANQGSEA. The CDR3 contains 14 residues. The CDR3 reads CSAVTSGNTGELFF. Here the CDR3 DNA reads TGCAGCGCCGTGACTAGCGGAAACACCGGGGAGCTGTTTTTT.

This clone was counted between two and nine times. The chain combines TRBV6-1 with TRBJ1-1; 7 bases align to TRBD1. The CDR3 runs 13 residues. After removal of 4 bases from V and 6 bases from J, the junction contained 5 bases not matched to a gene. The germline V gene has CDR1 MNHNS and CDR2 SASEGT. The CDR3 DNA reads TGTGCCAGCAGTGGACAGGGCCACGCTGAAGCTTTCTTT. Its protein product is CASSGQGHAEAFF.

The CDR3 DNA sequence: TGTGCCAGTAGTATTCCCCCTCTCTATGGCTACACCTTC. It codes for CASSIPPLYGYTF. The chain uses TRBV19 and TRBJ1-2; no reliable D call. The germline V and J ends were trimmed by 3 bases and 4 bases, with 9 bases remaining between them. Per germline, CDR1 LNHDA and CDR2 SQIVND (reference sequence). CDR3 length: 13 residues. Variable domain in full (rest from reference TRBV19 and TRBJ1-2): DGGITQSPKYLFRKEGQNVTLSCEQNLNHDAMYWYRQDPGQGLRLIYYSQIVNDFQKGDIAEGYSVSREKKESFPLTVTSAQKNPTAFYLCASSIPPLYGYTFGSGTRLTVV.

This clone was counted a few times. The chain links TRBV5-1 to TRBJ2-1; 11 bases agree with TRBD1. The CDR3 is 14 residues long. J gave up 7 bases and V 3 bases, and 3 bases lay outside the gene matches. Looked up from germline, CDR1 is SGHRS and CDR2 is YFSETQ. The CDR3: CASSSGQGGNEQFF. CDR3 sequence (DNA): TGCGCCAGCAGCTCGGGACAGGGGGGGAATGAGCAGTTCTTC.

This clone was seen only a few times. CDR3 in DNA: TGTGCCAGCTCGCCCAAAGGGGCGGTGGGCGAACAAGAGACCCAGTACTTC. Translating gives CASSPKGAVGEQETQYF. The V call is TRBV18, the J call TRBJ2-5; possible D gene TRBD1, 5 bases. This CDR3 has 17 residues. The V gene's germline CDR1 is KGHSH and CDR2 LQKENI. Trimming stripped 6 bases from V and 2 bases from J, with 22 bases between.

The chain joins TRBV19 to TRBJ1-1, with 8 bases fitting TRBD1. CDR1 LNHDA and CDR2 SQIVND come from the germline V gene (reference sequence). CDR3 length equals 13 residues. V trimming: 5 bases; J trimming: 12 bases; junction bases outside the gene matches: 11. In nucleotides, the CDR3 is TGTGCCAGTAGTGTAAATCCGGGACAGGTTCCTTTCTTT. It encodes CASSVNPGQVPFF.

This clone has more than one count but fewer than ten. The chain links TRBV14 to TRBJ1-1; D is perhaps TRBD1 (6 bases). Germline CDR1 and CDR2: SGHDN and FVKESK. With 8 bases removed from V and 4 bases from J, the gap between germline ends came to 14 bases. This CDR3 comprises 13 residues. The CDR3, as DNA: TGTGCCAGCGGTCGGGGGGCGAGCACTGAAGCTTTCTTT. As protein: CASGRGASTEAFF.

The rearrangement links TRBV18 to TRBJ2-3; TRBD2 might be the D (5 bases). This CDR3 is built from 13 residues. Trimming stripped 5 bases from V and 1 base from J, with 7 bases between. In germline, CDR1 is KGHSH, CDR2 LQKENI. The CDR3 protein is CASSSGGTDTQYF. In nucleotides, the CDR3 is TGTGCCAGCTCATCCGGGGGCACAGATACGCAGTATTTT.

The rearrangement joins TRBV7-2 to TRBJ2-1, with 7 bases fitting TRBD1. V was clipped by 5 bases and J by 6 bases; unmatched bases: 10. There are 15 residues in the CDR3. In germline, CDR1 is SGHTA, CDR2 FQGNSA. In DNA, the CDR3 is TGTGCCAGCAGCCTAGACAGGGTCGAAGCCAATGAGCAGTTCTTC. Its translation: CASSLDRVEANEQFF.

This sequence joins TRBV30 and TRBJ1-1; the D is unclear. Trimming shortened V by 2 bases and J by 0 bases, and 7 bases separated the two germline ends. Germline CDR1 GTSNPN, CDR2 SVGIG (reference sequence). The CDR3 has 13 residues. CDR3 in DNA: TGTGCCTGGAGTTGGAGCCTGAACACTGAAGCTTTCTTT. Translated, it gives CAWSWSLNTEAFF.

The chain carries TRBV10-1 and TRBJ2-3; 7 bases are a match to TRBD1. This CDR3 is 16 amino acids long. Germline CDR1 and CDR2: WNHNN and SYGVQD (reference sequence). V trimming: 4 bases; J trimming: 4 bases; junction bases outside the gene matches: 11. The DNA of the CDR3 is TGCGCCAGCAGTGTAGGGGGTAACAGGGGTGCAGATACGCAGTATTTT. Encoded protein: CASSVGGNRGADTQYF.